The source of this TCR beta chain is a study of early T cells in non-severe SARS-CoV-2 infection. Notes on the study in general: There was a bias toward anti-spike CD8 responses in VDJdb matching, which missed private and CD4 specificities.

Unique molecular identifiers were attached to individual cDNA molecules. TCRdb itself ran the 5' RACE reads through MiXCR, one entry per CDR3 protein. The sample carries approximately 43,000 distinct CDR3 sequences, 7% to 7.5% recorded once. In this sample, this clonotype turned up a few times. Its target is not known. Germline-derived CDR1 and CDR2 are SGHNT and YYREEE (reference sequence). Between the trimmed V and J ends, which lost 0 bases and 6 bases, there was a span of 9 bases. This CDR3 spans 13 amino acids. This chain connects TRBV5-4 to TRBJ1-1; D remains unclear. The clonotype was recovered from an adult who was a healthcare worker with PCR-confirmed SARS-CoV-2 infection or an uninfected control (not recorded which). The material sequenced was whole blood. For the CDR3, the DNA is TGTGCCAGCAGCTTGGGAGAGAGGGCTGAAGCTTTCTTT. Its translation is CASSLGERAEAFF.